What follows are 27 T cell receptor beta chains derived from one specimen sequenced in a study of blood T cells in healthy people across ages. Alongside a J-beta primer mix, a sample-barcoded 5' primer served in a second PCR lasting roughly 7 to 11 cycles. TCRdb used MiXCR to reprocess the 5' RACE reads, holding one entry per CDR3 protein. Among approximately 850,000 distinct CDR3 sequences listed, nearly 60% were seen once. The sequenced sample consisted of blood. These receptors were collected from a man aged 25-45 years in good health.

A word on this clonotype: A much bigger clone sits one base away, suggesting this may be a read error. The chain uses TRBV4-2 and TRBJ1-2; unclear D gene. V lost 0 bases and J lost 4, with 3 bases in between. Germline lookup yields CDR1 LGHNA and CDR2 YNFKEQ. This CDR3 comprises 12 residues. The CDR3 spells CASSQERYGYTF. In nucleotides, the CDR3 is TGTGCCAGCAGCCAAGAGCGCTATGGCTACACCTTC.

This clonotype was counted a single time. The V and J genes are TRBV25-1 and TRBJ1-4, with D perhaps matching TRBD1 (6 bases). Trimming removed 2 bases at V and 6 bases at J, with 13 bases between. Germline loops: CDR1 MGHDK, CDR2 SYGVNS. The CDR3 totals 15 residues. The CDR3 DNA sequence: TGTGCCAGCAGTGAACCCGCAGGGGCGGATGAAAAACTGTTTTTT. Its translation is CASSEPAGADEKLFF.

The rearrangement joins TRBV6-2 or TRBV6-3 to TRBJ2-5; D call uncertain. There are 16 residues in the CDR3. V lost 6 bases and J 5 bases, leaving 22 bases between the germline ends. Germline lookup yields CDR1 MNHEY and CDR2 SVGEGT. CDR3 loop: CASRQIPRPGTETQYF. CDR3 nucleotides: TGTGCCAGCAGACAGATCCCGCGGCCGGGTACGGAGACCCAGTACTTC.

The J gene is TRBJ1-6, the V gene TRBV12-3 or TRBV12-4; D is unclear. V shed 5 bases and J shed 8 bases, with 16 bases lying between them. The CDR3 contains 15 residues. CDR3 protein: CASSTRRRTHSPLHF. The CDR3 DNA reads as TGTGCCAGCAGTACGCGTAGGAGAACCCATTCACCCCTCCACTTT.

This clonotype was observed a few times. The genes are TRBV5-1 and TRBJ2-7; the D gene is possibly TRBD2 (5 bases). The V end lost 4 bases, the J end lost 2 bases, and 10 bases lay between the germline ends. CDR1 and CDR2 from the germline V gene are SGHRS and YFSETQ. This CDR3 has 13 residues. DNA for the CDR3: TGCGCCAGCAGCCCACTAGACACCTACGAGCAGTACTTC. It codes for CASSPLDTYEQYF.

The J gene is TRBJ1-2, the V gene TRBV29-1; 8 bases are shared with TRBD1. Germline V lookup: CDR1 SQVTM, CDR2 ANQGSEA. The CDR3 has 16 residues. V shed 8 bases, J shed 3 bases, and the junction held 17 bases outside the gene matches. CDR3 loop: CSIRDDRGPRDYGYTF. CDR3 in DNA: TGCAGCATAAGAGATGACAGGGGTCCGCGGGACTATGGCTACACCTTC.

This clonotype came up a few times. The chain uses TRBV25-1 and TRBJ2-1, with 8 bases lining up with TRBD1. V trimming: 2 bases; J trimming: 4 bases; junction bases outside the gene matches: 4. The CDR3 has 15 residues. Germline CDR1 and CDR2: MGHDK and SYGVNS. For the CDR3, the DNA is TGTGCCAGCAGTGAACCCAGGGGGCGGTACAATGAGCAGTTCTTC. It translates to CASSEPRGRYNEQFF.

This chain uses TRBV5-4 with TRBJ2-1; the match to TRBD2 covers 8 bases. The germline V gene has CDR1 SGHNT and CDR2 YYREEE (reference sequence). V lost 5 bases and J lost 3; bases outside the gene matches: 10. This CDR3 is built from 16 residues. For the CDR3, the DNA is TGTGCCAGCAGGCGTACCCCCGGGACTAGCTACAATGAGCAGTTCTTC. Amino acid sequence: CASRRTPGTSYNEQFF.

This sequence joins TRBV4-2 and TRBJ2-5; D is ambiguous. Deletions cut 0 bases from V and 11 bases from J, with 16 bases between. CDR1 and CDR2 (germline): LGHNA, YNFKEQ. The CDR3 extends over 14 amino acids. This CDR3 reads CASSQEVHYNEQYF. The CDR3 nucleotides are TGTGCCAGCAGCCAAGAGGTACACTACAATGAGCAGTACTTC.

This clonotype has a handful of counts. The chain employs TRBV7-8 and TRBJ2-4, with a weak D call TRBD1 (6 bases). The end of the DNA aligns better with TRBJ2-7, so the J call may be wrong. CDR3 length: 15 residues. From germline, CDR1 is SGHVS and CDR2 FQNEAQ. The CDR3 region is CASSLLGTRWGEQYF. CDR3 nucleotide sequence: TGTGCCAGCAGCTTACTAGGGACACGGTGGGGCGAGCAGTACTTC.

The V and J genes are TRBV29-1 and TRBJ2-5; D not certain. The J call may be faulty, since TRBJ2-7 better matches the DNA end. Germline CDR1 reads SQVTM; CDR2 reads ANQGSEA. The CDR3 is 11 amino acids. The CDR3 region has the DNA TGCAGCGTTGGATCGGTAAACGAGCAGTACTTC. Translated, it gives CSVGSVNEQYF.

The chain carries TRBV7-2 and TRBJ2-7; perhaps TRBD2 as D (6 bases). Germline V CDR1 and CDR2: SGHTA, FQGNSA. This CDR3 is 14 amino acids long. V was shortened by 5 bases and J by 5 bases, with 16 bases between the two germline ends. In DNA, the CDR3 is TGTGCCAGCAGCCCCCGTAGGAGGGCGGACGAGCAGTACTTC. Translating gives CASSPRRRADEQYF.

The genes are TRBV4-3 and TRBJ1-2; maybe TRBD1 (5 bases). The CDR3 consists of 16 residues. From germline, CDR1 is LGHNA and CDR2 YSLEER. V dropped 2 bases and J dropped 4 bases, with 17 bases sitting between them. The CDR3 DNA follows: TGCGCCAGCAGCCAAAGTCGAATCGCAGGGACCTATGGCTACACCTTC. This codes for CASSQSRIAGTYGYTF.

The chain couples TRBV7-2 to TRBJ1-2, with 7 positions matching TRBD1. There are 14 residues in the CDR3. V lost 1 base to trimming and J lost 6 bases; unmatched junction nucleotides: 5. Germline V gene sequence: CDR1 SGHTA, CDR2 FQGNSA. CDR3 coding DNA: TGTGCCAGCAGCTTAGTTTCAGGGGGGAATGGCTACACCTTC. It codes for CASSLVSGGNGYTF. The full variable domain, with the rest looked up from reference TRBV7-2 and TRBJ1-2, is GAGVSQSPSNKVTEKGKDVELRCDPISGHTALYWYRQSLGQGLEFLIYFQGNSAPDKSGLPSDRFSAERTGGSVSTLTIQRTQQEDSAVYLCASSLVSGGNGYTFGSGTRLTVV.

The rearrangement links TRBV19 to TRBJ2-1; tentatively, D is TRBD2 (6 bases). The V gene lost 3 bases and the J gene lost 4 bases, with 13 bases spanning the gap. Germline CDR1 is LNHDA and CDR2 is SQIVND (reference sequence). The CDR3 length is 15 residues. CDR3 loop: CASSIRVGGYNEQFF. CDR3 DNA: TGTGCCAGTAGTATCCGGGTAGGAGGGTACAATGAGCAGTTCTTC.

This clonotype was counted once. The chain has TRBV15 and TRBJ1-1; TRBD1 might be the D (6 bases). The CDR3 totals 13 residues. Trimming shortened V by 0 bases and J by 11 bases, and 13 bases separated the two germline ends. CDR1 and CDR2 (germline): LNHNV, YYDKDF (reference sequence). The CDR3 DNA sequence: TGTGCCACCAGCAGAGATGGCTTAGACAGGGCTTTCTTT. Its protein product is CATSRDGLDRAFF.

The V and J genes are TRBV29-1 and TRBJ2-5; a possible D gene is TRBD1 (6 bases). The germline V and J ends were trimmed by 3 bases and 5 bases, with 19 bases remaining between them. Per the germline V gene, CDR1 is SQVTM and CDR2 is ANQGSEA. This CDR3 is 15 amino acids long. CDR3 sequence reads: CSVDRDKRLGETQYF. DNA for the CDR3: TGCAGCGTTGACCGGGACAAGCGGTTGGGGGAGACCCAGTACTTC.

The chain uses TRBV7-4 and TRBJ1-4; maybe TRBD1 (5 bases). Germline lookup yields CDR1 SGHVT and CDR2 SQSDAQ. Trimming removed 2 bases from V and 6 bases from J, with 10 bases in between. The CDR3 length is 14 residues. The CDR3 sequence is CASSLRRGDEKLFF. The DNA for the CDR3 is TGTGCCAGCAGCTTACGGAGGGGTGATGAAAAACTGTTTTTT. The complete variable domain, with remaining parts taken from reference TRBV7-4 and TRBJ1-4, reads GAGVSQSPRYKVAKRGRDVALRCDSISGHVTLYWYRQTLGQGSEVLTYSQSDAQRDKSGRPSGRFSAERPERSVSTLKIQRTEQGDSAVYLCASSLRRGDEKLFFGSGTQLSVL.

This chain uses TRBV30 with TRBJ2-1, with D unclear. The V end was cut by 2 bases, the J end by 0 bases, with 11 bases between. CDR3 length: 15 amino acids. The germline V gene encodes CDR1 GTSNPN and CDR2 SVGIG (reference sequence). This CDR3 is CAWSRDSRSYNEQFF. The CDR3 DNA reads as TGTGCCTGGAGTCGTGACTCCCGCTCCTACAATGAGCAGTTCTTC.

Ten or more counts support this clonotype. This chain uses TRBV2 with TRBJ2-1; unclear D gene. The V end was cut by 0 bases, the J end by 4 bases, with 10 bases between. This CDR3 is 15 amino acids long. Germline CDR1 and CDR2: SNHLY and FYNNEI. CDR3 sequence (DNA): TGTGCCAGCAGTGAAGCCGAAGGAACTTACAATGAGCAGTTCTTC. Protein: CASSEAEGTYNEQFF.

A note on this clonotype: At one end the junction does not follow the germline gene, possibly because of a read error. The rearrangement uses TRBV20-1 and TRBJ2-3; the D is unclear. CDR1 is DFQATT, CDR2 SNEGSKA, per germline (reference sequence). The CDR3 runs 13 residues. The CDR3 DNA reads as TGCGGTGCTAGAGCTGCGGCCTTCCCTACGCAGTATTTT. This sequence encodes CGARAAAFPTQYF.

The rearrangement uses TRBV9 and TRBJ2-1, with TRBD2 as a possible D gene (6 bases). With 0 bases removed from V and 0 bases from J, the gap between germline ends came to 13 bases. The germline CDR1 and CDR2 sequences are SGDLS and YYNGEE. The CDR3 covers 17 residues. The CDR3 DNA reads as TGTGCCAGCAGCGTAGGGATTAGCGGAAGCTCCTACAATGAGCAGTTCTTC. It codes for CASSVGISGSSYNEQFF.

The chain has TRBV5-1 and TRBJ2-1; 14 nucleotides align to TRBD2. The CDR3 has 18 residues. J was trimmed by 7 bases and V by 4 bases; bases with no gene match: 13. Germline V gives CDR1 SGHRS, CDR2 YFSETQ. CDR3 region: CASSLGLAGASERNEQFF. The CDR3 coding sequence is TGCGCCAGCAGCCTGGGACTAGCGGGGGCCTCGGAAAGAAATGAGCAGTTCTTC.

The V call is TRBV7-9, the J call TRBJ2-5; weak D call: TRBD2 (6 bases). The last part of the DNA fits TRBJ2-7 better; the J call may be wrong. CDR1 is SEHNR, CDR2 FQNEAQ, per germline (reference sequence). The CDR3 length is 14 residues. The CDR3, as DNA: TGTGCCAGCAGCCCCGGGACTCATCCCTACGAGCAGTACTTC. Amino acid sequence: CASSPGTHPYEQYF.

The sample holds many counts of this clonotype. Here the CDR3 DNA reads TGTGCCAGCAGCCCGGGACAGGGAAATTACAATGAGCAGTTCTTC. Residues: CASSPGQGNYNEQFF. The chain is built from TRBV7-2 and TRBJ2-1, with 9 bases fitting TRBD1. V trimming: 5 bases; J trimming: 4 bases; junction bases outside the gene matches: 6. Germline V CDR1 and CDR2: SGHTA, FQGNSA. The CDR3 contains 15 residues.

The CDR3 protein is CASSRQGKDEKLFF. As DNA, the CDR3 is TGTGCCAGCAGCCGACAGGGGAAGGACGAAAAACTGTTTTTT. V usage is TRBV7-2 and J usage is TRBJ1-4; TRBD1 aligns across 8 bases. With 5 bases clipped from V and 8 bases from J, the junction kept 7 bases outside the gene matches. Germline lookup yields CDR1 SGHTA and CDR2 FQGNSA. CDR3 length: 14 amino acids.

This clonotype was seen a handful of times. The chain couples TRBV9 to TRBJ2-7; D might be TRBD1 (6 bases). V lost 3 bases, J lost 7 bases, and 14 bases lay in between. Germline V CDR1 and CDR2: SGDLS, YYNGEE. The CDR3 loop spans 13 amino acids. CDR3 in DNA: TGTGCCAGCAGCGGGAGCCAACAGGGTGAGCAGTACTTC. Translation gives CASSGSQQGEQYF.